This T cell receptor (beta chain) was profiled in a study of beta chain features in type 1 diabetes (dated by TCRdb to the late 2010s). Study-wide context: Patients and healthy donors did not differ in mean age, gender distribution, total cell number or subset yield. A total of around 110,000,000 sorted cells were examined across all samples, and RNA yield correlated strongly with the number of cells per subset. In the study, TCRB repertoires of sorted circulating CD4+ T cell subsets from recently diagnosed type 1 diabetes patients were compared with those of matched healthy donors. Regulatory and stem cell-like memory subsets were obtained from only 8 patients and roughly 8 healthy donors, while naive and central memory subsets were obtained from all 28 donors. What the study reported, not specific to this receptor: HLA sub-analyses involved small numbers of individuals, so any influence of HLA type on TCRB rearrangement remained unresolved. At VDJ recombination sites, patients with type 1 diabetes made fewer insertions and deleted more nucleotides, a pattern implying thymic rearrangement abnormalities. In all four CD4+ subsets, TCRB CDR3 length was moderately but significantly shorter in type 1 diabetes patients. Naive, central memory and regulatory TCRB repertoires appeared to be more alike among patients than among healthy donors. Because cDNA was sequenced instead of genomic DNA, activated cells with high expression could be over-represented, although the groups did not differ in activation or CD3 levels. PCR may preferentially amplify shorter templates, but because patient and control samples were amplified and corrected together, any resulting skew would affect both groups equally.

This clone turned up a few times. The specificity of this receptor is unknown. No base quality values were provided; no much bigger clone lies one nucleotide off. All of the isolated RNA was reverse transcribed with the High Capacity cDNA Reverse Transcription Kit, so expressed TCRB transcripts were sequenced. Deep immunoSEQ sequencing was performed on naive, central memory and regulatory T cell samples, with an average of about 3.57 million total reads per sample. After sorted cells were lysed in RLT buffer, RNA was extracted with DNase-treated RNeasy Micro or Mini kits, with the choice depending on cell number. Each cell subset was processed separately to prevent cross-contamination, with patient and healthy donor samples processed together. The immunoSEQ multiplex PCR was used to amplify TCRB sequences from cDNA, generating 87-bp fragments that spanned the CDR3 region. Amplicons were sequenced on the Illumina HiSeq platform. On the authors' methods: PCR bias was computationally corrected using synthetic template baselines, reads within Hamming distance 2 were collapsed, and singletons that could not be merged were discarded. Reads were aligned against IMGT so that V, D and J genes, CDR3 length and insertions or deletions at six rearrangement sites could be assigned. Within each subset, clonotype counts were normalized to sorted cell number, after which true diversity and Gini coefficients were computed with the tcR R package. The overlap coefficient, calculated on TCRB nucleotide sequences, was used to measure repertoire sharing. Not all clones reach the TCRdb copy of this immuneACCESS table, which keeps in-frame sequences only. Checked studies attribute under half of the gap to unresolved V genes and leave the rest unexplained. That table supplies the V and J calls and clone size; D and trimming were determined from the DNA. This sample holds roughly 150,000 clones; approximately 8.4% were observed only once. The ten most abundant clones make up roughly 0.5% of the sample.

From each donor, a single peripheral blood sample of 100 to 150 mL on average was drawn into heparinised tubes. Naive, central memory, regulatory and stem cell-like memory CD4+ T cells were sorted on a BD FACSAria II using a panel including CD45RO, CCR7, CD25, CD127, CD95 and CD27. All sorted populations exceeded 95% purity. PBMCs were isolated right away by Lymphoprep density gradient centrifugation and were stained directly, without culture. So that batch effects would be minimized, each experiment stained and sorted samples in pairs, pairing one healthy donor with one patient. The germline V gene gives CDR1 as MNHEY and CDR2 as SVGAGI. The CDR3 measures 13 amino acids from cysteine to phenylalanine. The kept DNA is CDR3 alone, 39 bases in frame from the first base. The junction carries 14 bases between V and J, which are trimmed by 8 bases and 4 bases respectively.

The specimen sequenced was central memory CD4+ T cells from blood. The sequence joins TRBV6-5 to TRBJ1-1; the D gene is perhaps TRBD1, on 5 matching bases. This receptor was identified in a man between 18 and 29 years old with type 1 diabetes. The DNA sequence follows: TGTGCCAGCTTTAGGGAGGGGACCACTGAAGCTTTCTTT. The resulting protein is CASFREGTTEAFF.